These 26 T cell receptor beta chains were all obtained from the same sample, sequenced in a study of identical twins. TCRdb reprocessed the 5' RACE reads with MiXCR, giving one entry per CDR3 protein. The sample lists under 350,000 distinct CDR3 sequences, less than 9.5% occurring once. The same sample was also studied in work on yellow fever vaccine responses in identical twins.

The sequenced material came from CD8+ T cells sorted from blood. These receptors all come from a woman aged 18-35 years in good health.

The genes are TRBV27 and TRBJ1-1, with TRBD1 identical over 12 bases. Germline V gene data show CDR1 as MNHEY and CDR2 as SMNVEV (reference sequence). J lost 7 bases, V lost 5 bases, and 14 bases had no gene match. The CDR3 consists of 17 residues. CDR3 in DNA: TGTGCCAGCAGTCAAGGACCCCGGGACAGGGGGCCGGGTGAAGCTTTCTTT. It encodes CASSQGPRDRGPGEAFF.

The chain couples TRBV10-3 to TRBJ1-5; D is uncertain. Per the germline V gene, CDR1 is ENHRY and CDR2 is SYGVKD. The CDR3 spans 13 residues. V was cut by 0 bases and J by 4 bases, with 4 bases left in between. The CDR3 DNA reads TGTGCCATCAGTGAGTCGGGAAATCAGCCCCAGCATTTT. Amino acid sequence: CAISESGNQPQHF.

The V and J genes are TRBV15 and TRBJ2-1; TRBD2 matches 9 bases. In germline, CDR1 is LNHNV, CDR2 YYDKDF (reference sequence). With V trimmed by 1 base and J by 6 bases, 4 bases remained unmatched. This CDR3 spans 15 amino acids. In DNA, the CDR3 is TGTGCCACCAGCAGAGGGACTAGCGAACCCAATGAGCAGTTCTTC. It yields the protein CATSRGTSEPNEQFF.

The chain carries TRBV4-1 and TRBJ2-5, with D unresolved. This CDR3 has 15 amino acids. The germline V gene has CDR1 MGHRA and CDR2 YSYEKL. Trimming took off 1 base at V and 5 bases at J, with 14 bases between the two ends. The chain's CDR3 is CASSQGEAEAETQYF. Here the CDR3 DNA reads TGCGCCAGCAGCCAAGGAGAGGCAGAGGCGGAGACCCAGTACTTC.

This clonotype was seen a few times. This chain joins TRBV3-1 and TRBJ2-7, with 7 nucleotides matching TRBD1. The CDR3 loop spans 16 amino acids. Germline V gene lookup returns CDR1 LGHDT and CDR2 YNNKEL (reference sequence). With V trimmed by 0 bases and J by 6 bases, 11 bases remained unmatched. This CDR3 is CASSQDQLTGSLEQYF. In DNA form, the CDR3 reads TGTGCCAGCAGCCAAGATCAACTGACAGGGTCCCTCGAGCAGTACTTC.

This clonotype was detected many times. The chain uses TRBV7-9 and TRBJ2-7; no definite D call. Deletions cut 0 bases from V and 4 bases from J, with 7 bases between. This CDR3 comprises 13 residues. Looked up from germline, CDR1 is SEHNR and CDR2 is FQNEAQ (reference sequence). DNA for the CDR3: TGTGCCAGCAGCTTAGCTGAGTTTTACGAGCAGTACTTC. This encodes CASSLAEFYEQYF.

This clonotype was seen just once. The CDR3: CASAGAGGPSETQYF. Written as DNA, the CDR3 is TGTGCGAGCGCCGGAGCGGGAGGGCCCTCGGAGACCCAGTACTTC. The chain joins TRBV2 to TRBJ2-5; 10 bases fit TRBD2. This CDR3 region has 15 residues. Germline CDR1 reads SNHLY; CDR2 reads FYNNEI.

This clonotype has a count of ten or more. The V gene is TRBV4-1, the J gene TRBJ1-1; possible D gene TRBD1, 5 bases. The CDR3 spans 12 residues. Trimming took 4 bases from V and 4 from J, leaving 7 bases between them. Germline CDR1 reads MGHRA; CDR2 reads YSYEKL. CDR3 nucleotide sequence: TGCGCCAGCAGCCGGGGCGTCACTGAAGCTTTCTTT. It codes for CASSRGVTEAFF.

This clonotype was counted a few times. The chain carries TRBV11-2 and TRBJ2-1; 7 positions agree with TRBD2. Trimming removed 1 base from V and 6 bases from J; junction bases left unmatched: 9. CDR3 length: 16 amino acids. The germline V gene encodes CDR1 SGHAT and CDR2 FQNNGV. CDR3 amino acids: CASSLGPAGVFNEQFF. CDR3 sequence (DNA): TGTGCCAGCAGCTTAGGACCTGCGGGAGTATTCAATGAGCAGTTCTTC. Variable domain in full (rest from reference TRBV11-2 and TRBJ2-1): EAGVAQSPRYKIIEKRQSVAFWCNPISGHATLYWYQQILGQGPKLLIQFQNNGVVDDSQLPKDRFSAERLKGVDSTLKIQPAKLEDSAVYLCASSLGPAGVFNEQFFGPGTRLTVL.

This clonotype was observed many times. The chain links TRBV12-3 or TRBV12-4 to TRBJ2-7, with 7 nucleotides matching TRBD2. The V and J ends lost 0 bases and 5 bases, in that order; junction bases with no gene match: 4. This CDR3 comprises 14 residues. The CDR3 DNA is TGTGCCAGCAGTTTAGCGGGAGGGCCGAACGAGCAGTACTTC. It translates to CASSLAGGPNEQYF.

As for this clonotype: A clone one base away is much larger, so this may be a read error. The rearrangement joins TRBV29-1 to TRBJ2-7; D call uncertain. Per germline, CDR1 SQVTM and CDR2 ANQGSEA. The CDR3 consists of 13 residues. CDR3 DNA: TGCGGAGCTCGTAGCAGTAGCTCCTACGAGCAGTACTTC. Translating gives CGARSSSSYEQYF.

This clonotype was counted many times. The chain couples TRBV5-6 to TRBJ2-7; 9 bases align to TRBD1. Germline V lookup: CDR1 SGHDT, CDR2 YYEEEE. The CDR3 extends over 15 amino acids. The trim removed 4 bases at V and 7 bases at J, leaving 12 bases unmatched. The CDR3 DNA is TGTGCCAGCAGCGGGGGGACAGGGAACTACGAGGAGCAGTACTTC. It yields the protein CASSGGTGNYEEQYF.

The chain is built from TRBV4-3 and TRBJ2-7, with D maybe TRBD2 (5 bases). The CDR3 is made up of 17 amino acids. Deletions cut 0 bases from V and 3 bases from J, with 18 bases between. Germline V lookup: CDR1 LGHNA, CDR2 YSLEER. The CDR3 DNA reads TGCGCCAGCAGCCAAGATACGTCCCCCGGGATAATCTACGAGCAGTACTTC. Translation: CASSQDTSPGIIYEQYF.

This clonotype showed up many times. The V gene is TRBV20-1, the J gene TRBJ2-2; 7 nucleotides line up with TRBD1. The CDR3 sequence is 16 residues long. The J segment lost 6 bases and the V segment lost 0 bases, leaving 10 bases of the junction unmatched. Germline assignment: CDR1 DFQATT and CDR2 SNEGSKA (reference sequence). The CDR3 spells CSARDPGGRDPGELFF. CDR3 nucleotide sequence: TGCAGTGCTAGAGATCCAGGGGGACGGGACCCCGGGGAGCTGTTTTTT.

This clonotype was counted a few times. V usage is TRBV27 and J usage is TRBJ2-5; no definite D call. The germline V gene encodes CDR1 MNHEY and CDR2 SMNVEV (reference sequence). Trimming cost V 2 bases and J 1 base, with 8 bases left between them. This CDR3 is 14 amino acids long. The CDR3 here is CASSLASGQETQYF. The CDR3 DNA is TGTGCCAGCAGTTTAGCGTCAGGCCAAGAGACCCAGTACTTC.

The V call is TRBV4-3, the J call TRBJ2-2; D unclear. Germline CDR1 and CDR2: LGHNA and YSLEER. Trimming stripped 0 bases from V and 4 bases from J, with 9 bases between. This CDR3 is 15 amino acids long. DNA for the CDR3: TGCGCCAGCAGCCAAGATCTCGTGGCCACCGGGGAGCTGTTTTTT. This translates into CASSQDLVATGELFF.

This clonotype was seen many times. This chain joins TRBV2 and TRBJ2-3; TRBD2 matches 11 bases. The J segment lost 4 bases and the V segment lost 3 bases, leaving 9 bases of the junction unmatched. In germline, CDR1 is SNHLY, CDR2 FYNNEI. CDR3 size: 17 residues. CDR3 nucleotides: TGTGCCAGCAGTGATTCAACTAGCGGGAGCCCTCCAGATACGCAGTATTTT. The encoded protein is CASSDSTSGSPPDTQYF.

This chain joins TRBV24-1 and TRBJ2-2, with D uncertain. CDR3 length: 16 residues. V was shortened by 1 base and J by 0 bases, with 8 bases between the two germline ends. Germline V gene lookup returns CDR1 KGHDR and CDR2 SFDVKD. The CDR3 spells CATSDFRLANTGELFF. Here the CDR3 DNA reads TGTGCCACCAGTGATTTTCGACTCGCGAACACCGGGGAGCTGTTTTTT.

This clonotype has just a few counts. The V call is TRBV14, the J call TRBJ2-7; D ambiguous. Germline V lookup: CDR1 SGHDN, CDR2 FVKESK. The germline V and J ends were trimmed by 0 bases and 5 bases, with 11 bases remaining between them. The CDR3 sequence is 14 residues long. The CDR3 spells CASSQEGRSDEQYF. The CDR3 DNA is TGTGCCAGCAGCCAAGAAGGCCGGTCTGACGAGCAGTACTTC. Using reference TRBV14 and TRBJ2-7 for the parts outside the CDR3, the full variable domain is EAGVTQFPSHSVIEKGQTVTLRCDPISGHDNLYWYRRVMGKEIKFLLHFVKESKQDESGMPNNRFLAERTGGTYSTLKVQPAELEDSGVYFCASSQEGRSDEQYFGPGTRLTVT.

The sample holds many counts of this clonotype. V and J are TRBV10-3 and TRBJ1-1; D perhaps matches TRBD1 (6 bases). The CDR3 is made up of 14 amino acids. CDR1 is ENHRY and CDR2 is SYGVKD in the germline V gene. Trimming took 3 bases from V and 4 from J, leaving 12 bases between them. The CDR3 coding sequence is TGTGCCATCAGTGAAGGGGGATACGGCACTGAAGCTTTCTTT. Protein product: CAISEGGYGTEAFF.

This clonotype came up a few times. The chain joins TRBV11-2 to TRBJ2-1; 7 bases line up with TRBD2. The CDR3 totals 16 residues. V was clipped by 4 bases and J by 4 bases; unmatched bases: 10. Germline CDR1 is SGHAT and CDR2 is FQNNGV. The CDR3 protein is CASSSGPSGQYNEQFF. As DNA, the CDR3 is TGTGCCAGCAGCTCGGGTCCTAGCGGCCAGTACAATGAGCAGTTCTTC.

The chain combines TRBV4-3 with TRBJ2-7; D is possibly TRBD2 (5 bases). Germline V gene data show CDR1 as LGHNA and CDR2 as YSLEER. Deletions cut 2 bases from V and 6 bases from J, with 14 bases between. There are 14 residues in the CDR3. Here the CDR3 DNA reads TGCGCCAGCAGCCAAACACCGATCGAGGGCGAGCAGTACTTC. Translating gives CASSQTPIEGEQYF.

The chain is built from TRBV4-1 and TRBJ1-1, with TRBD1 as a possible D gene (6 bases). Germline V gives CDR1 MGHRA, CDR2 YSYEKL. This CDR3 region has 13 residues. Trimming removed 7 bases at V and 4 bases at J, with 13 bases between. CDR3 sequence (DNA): TGCGCCAGCAAAAACACAGGGAGCACTGAAGCTTTCTTT. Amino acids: CASKNTGSTEAFF.

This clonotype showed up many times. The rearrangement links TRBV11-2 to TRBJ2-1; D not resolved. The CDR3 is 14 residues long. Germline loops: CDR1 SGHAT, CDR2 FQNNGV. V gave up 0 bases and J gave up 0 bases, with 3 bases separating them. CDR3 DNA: TGTGCCAGCAGCTTAGAAAGCTCCTACAATGAGCAGTTCTTC. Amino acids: CASSLESSYNEQFF. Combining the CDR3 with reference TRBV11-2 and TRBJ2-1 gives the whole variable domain EAGVAQSPRYKIIEKRQSVAFWCNPISGHATLYWYQQILGQGPKLLIQFQNNGVVDDSQLPKDRFSAERLKGVDSTLKIQPAKLEDSAVYLCASSLESSYNEQFFGPGTRLTVL.

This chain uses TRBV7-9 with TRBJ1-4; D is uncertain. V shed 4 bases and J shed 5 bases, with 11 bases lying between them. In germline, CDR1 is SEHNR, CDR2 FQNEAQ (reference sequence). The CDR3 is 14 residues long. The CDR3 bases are TGTGCCAGCAGCTCGAAGTCGGGGAATGAAAAACTGTTTTTT. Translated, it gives CASSSKSGNEKLFF.

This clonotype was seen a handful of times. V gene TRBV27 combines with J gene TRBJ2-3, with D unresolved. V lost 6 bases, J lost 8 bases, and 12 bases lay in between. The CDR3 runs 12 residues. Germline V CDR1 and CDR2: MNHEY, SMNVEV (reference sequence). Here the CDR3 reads CASSERRTTQYF. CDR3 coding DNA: TGTGCCAGCAGCGAACGCCGGACTACGCAGTATTTT.